This passage covers 24 T cell receptor beta chains from one sample sequenced in a study of blood T cell repertoires in COVID-19. TCRdb keeps only in-frame clones here, not all; method: immunoSEQ multiplex PCR. Of 120,000 or so clones detected, approximately 81% appear once; the ten largest clones hold 12%. Sequenced material: peripheral blood. Every receptor here comes from a young woman who had recovered from COVID-19.

V gene TRBV4-1 combines with J gene TRBJ2-7, with TRBD2 matching 12 bases. V lost 3 bases and J lost 3; bases outside the gene matches: 6. Germline CDR1 and CDR2: MGHRA and YSYEKL. The CDR3 has 16 amino acids. This CDR3 reads CASSQGGLAGDYEQYF. Here the CDR3 DNA reads TGCGCCAGCAGCCAGGGGGGACTAGCGGGTGACTACGAGCAGTACTTC.

This chain joins TRBV19 and TRBJ2-2; 15 nucleotides agree with TRBD2. The CDR3 runs to 15 residues. V lost 6 bases and J lost 9; bases outside the gene matches: 5. Germline assignment: CDR1 LNHDA and CDR2 SQIVND (reference sequence). In DNA, the CDR3 is TGTGCCAGTAGCGGACTAGCGGGAGGGTTAAGGGAGCTGTTTTTT. Protein sequence: CASSGLAGGLRELFF.

This chain uses TRBV11-1 with TRBJ1-1; tentatively, D is TRBD1 (5 bases). The CDR3 loop spans 16 amino acids. Trimming removed 1 base at V and 3 bases at J, with 15 bases between. Germline V gives CDR1 SGHAT, CDR2 FQDESV (reference sequence). The CDR3 protein is CASSLGTGVWDTEAFF. In DNA, the CDR3 is TGTGCCAGCAGCTTAGGAACGGGGGTATGGGACACTGAAGCTTTCTTT.

This chain connects TRBV4-1 to TRBJ2-3; 11 nucleotides align to TRBD2. Per the germline V gene, CDR1 is MGHRA and CDR2 is YSYEKL. This CDR3 has 17 residues. V lost 3 bases, J lost 5 bases, and 10 bases stayed unmatched. Written as DNA, the CDR3 is TGCGCCAGCAGCCAGGACCCAACTAGCGGGAGAGGAGATACGCAGTATTTT. Translated: CASSQDPTSGRGDTQYF.

This clone was counted only a few times. This chain joins TRBV7-9 and TRBJ2-3; 8 bases agree with TRBD1. Trimming took 3 bases from V and 1 from J; bases not matched to a gene: 3. The CDR3 is made up of 15 amino acids. The germline CDR1 and CDR2 sequences are SEHNR and FQNEAQ (reference sequence). CDR3 residues: CASSFTGQGTDTQYF. The CDR3 DNA reads TGTGCCAGCAGCTTCACGGGACAGGGCACAGATACGCAGTATTTT. Based on the CDR3 plus reference TRBV7-9 and TRBJ2-3, the full variable domain is DTGVSQNPRHKITKRGQNVTFRCDPISEHNRLYWYRQTLGQGPEFLTYFQNEAQLEKSRLLSDRFSAERPKGSFSTLEIQRTEQGDSAMYLCASSFTGQGTDTQYFGPGTRLTVL.

This chain uses TRBV6-5 with TRBJ1-3, with 7 bases aligning to TRBD1. The CDR3 is 15 amino acids. The V gene's germline CDR1 is MNHEY and CDR2 SVGAGI. The ends lost 0 bases at V and 4 bases at J; junction bases unmatched: 3. In DNA form, the CDR3 reads TGTGCCAGCAGTTACTCGACAGGGCTAGGAAACACCATATATTTT. This sequence encodes CASSYSTGLGNTIYF.

This clone was seen just once. The chain recombines TRBV3-1 (or the pseudogene TRBV3-2) with TRBJ2-1, with TRBD2 matching over 12 bases. V shed 5 bases and J 7 bases; nucleotides not matched to a gene: 3. The CDR3 has 14 amino acids. Germline V gene sequence: CDR1 LGHDT, CDR2 YNNKEL (reference sequence). The CDR3 DNA reads TGTGCCAGCAGCAGACTAGCGGGAGATAATGAGCAGTTCTTC. This gives the protein CASSRLAGDNEQFF.

The genes are TRBV7-2 and TRBJ2-7, with 12 bases aligning to TRBD2. Germline trimming cut 5 bases from V and 6 bases from J; bases unmatched to any gene: 14. Per germline, CDR1 SGHTA and CDR2 FQGNSA. This CDR3 spans 17 amino acids. The CDR3 sequence: CASSPTRLLAGGSEQYF. In DNA form, the CDR3 reads TGTGCCAGCAGCCCAACGAGACTACTAGCGGGAGGCTCCGAGCAGTACTTC.

This sequence joins TRBV7-9 and TRBJ1-5; tentatively, D is TRBD1 (5 bases). Germline V gene data show CDR1 as SEHNR and CDR2 as FQNEAQ (reference sequence). The CDR3 runs 14 residues. Trimming took 2 bases from V and 7 from J, leaving 12 bases between them. CDR3: CASSLTGPEQPQHF. CDR3 sequence (DNA): TGTGCCAGCAGCTTAACAGGCCCCGAACAGCCCCAGCATTTT. The variable domain in full, completed from reference TRBV7-9 and TRBJ1-5, reads DTGVSQNPRHKITKRGQNVTFRCDPISEHNRLYWYRQTLGQGPEFLTYFQNEAQLEKSRLLSDRFSAERPKGSFSTLEIQRTEQGDSAMYLCASSLTGPEQPQHFGDGTRLSIL.

This clone has just one count. The genes are TRBV5-4 and TRBJ1-1; 7 bases align to TRBD1. The trim removed 1 base at V and 1 base at J, leaving 1 base unmatched. The CDR3 is 14 amino acids. Germline CDR1 reads SGHNT; CDR2 reads YYREEE (reference sequence). The CDR3 bases are TGTGCCAGCAGCTTGAGGACAGGGAACACTGAAGCTTTCTTT. This codes for CASSLRTGNTEAFF. The full variable domain, in which reference TRBV5-4 and TRBJ1-1 provide the parts outside the CDR3, is ETGVTQSPTHLIKTRGQQVTLRCSSQSGHNTVSWYQQALGQGPQFIFQYYREEENGRGNFPPRFSGLQFPNYSSELNVNALELDDSALYLCASSLRTGNTEAFFGQGTRLTVV.

The genes are TRBV19 and TRBJ1-2; D is unclear. The CDR3 runs to 12 residues. Germline-derived CDR1 and CDR2 are LNHDA and SQIVND (reference sequence). Trimming stripped 4 bases from V and 7 bases from J, with 10 bases between. The CDR3 is CASSTGLGGYTF. CDR3 coding DNA: TGTGCCAGTAGTACCGGACTGGGTGGCTACACCTTC.

This clone has only a few counts. The CDR3 nucleotides are TGTGCCAGCAGTCTGGACAGGCGATATGGCTACACCTTC. Protein: CASSLDRRYGYTF. The genes are TRBV14 and TRBJ1-2; 7 bases are a match to TRBD1. Trimming removed 6 bases from V and 5 bases from J; junction bases left unmatched: 6. Per the germline V gene, CDR1 is SGHDN and CDR2 is FVKESK. This CDR3 spans 13 amino acids.

Here the CDR3 DNA reads TGTGCCAGCAGTTTGACTGGCGTCTCCTACGAGCAGTACTTC. Translating it yields CASSLTGVSYEQYF. The chain recombines TRBV6-5 with TRBJ2-7; unclear D gene. CDR1 and CDR2 from the germline V gene are MNHEY and SVGAGI. This CDR3 contains 14 residues. V was pared by 4 bases and J by 0 bases, with 10 bases between.

The genes are TRBV9 and TRBJ2-7; the D gene is possibly TRBD1 (6 bases). The CDR3 length is 14 residues. Trimming cost V 3 bases and J 3 bases, with 13 bases left between them. The V gene's germline CDR1 is SGDLS and CDR2 YYNGEE. The CDR3 is CASSAGDVNYEQYF. The CDR3 bases are TGTGCCAGCAGCGCAGGGGATGTGAACTACGAGCAGTACTTC.

CDR3 residues: CASSQDQGVNTEAFF. The CDR3 nucleotides read TGCGCCAGCAGCCAAGATCAGGGGGTGAACACTGAAGCTTTCTTT. The chain recombines TRBV4-1 with TRBJ1-1, with 7 bases aligning to TRBD1. The CDR3 covers 15 residues. J gave up 0 bases and V 0 bases, and 1 base lay outside the gene matches. Germline CDR1 and CDR2: MGHRA and YSYEKL.

This chain connects TRBV4-1 to TRBJ2-1, with D unclear. The CDR3 extends over 11 amino acids. V lost 3 bases and J 9 bases, leaving 6 bases between the germline ends. Germline loops: CDR1 MGHRA, CDR2 YSYEKL. The CDR3 DNA reads as TGCGCCAGCAGCCATCTGGCTGAGCAGTTCTTC. Its protein is CASSHLAEQFF.

This clone appeared a single time. The chain carries TRBV19 and TRBJ1-2; TRBD1 matches at 7 bases. The CDR3 covers 15 residues. The V gene's germline CDR1 is LNHDA and CDR2 SQIVND (reference sequence). After removal of 2 bases from V and 8 bases from J, the junction contained 11 bases not matched to a gene. The CDR3 sequence: CASSIRDSPLYGYTF. In DNA, the CDR3 is TGTGCCAGTAGTATACGGGACAGCCCCCTCTACGGCTACACCTTC.

The chain links TRBV6-5 to TRBJ1-1, with unresolved D. This CDR3 is built from 13 residues. Germline V gene data show CDR1 as MNHEY and CDR2 as SVGAGI. The V end was cut by 8 bases, the J end by 4 bases, with 14 bases between. DNA of the CDR3: TGTGCCAGCGGCTCAAACACCGTCACTGAAGCTTTCTTT. It yields the protein CASGSNTVTEAFF.

The chain's CDR3 is CASSLRGGMNTEAFF. For the CDR3, the DNA is TGTGCCAGCAGTTTAAGAGGGGGTATGAACACTGAAGCTTTCTTT. This rearrangement joins TRBV5-4 to TRBJ1-1; TRBD1 might be the D (6 bases). The germline V gene has CDR1 SGHNT and CDR2 YYREEE (reference sequence). This CDR3 comprises 15 residues. With 5 bases removed from V and 0 bases from J, the gap between germline ends came to 14 bases.

The chain has TRBV19 and TRBJ1-5; 8 bases map to TRBD1. Losses at the gene ends were 5 bases for V and 2 bases for J; bases not matched to a gene: 8. CDR1 is LNHDA, CDR2 SQIVND, per germline (reference sequence). CDR3 length: 16 residues. The CDR3 reads CASSFRQGYGNQPQHF. The DNA for the CDR3 is TGTGCCAGTAGTTTCAGACAGGGGTACGGCAATCAGCCCCAGCATTTT.

The chain couples TRBV5-4 to TRBJ2-2; possibly TRBD1 for D (6 bases). This CDR3 contains 16 residues. Per germline, CDR1 SGHNT and CDR2 YYREEE (reference sequence). V lost 0 bases, J lost 5 bases, and 14 bases lay in between. The CDR3 spells CASSLVSGALTGELFF. DNA for the CDR3: TGTGCCAGCAGCTTGGTCTCAGGGGCTTTGACCGGGGAGCTGTTTTTT. The full variable domain, rest sourced from reference TRBV5-4 and TRBJ2-2, is ETGVTQSPTHLIKTRGQQVTLRCSSQSGHNTVSWYQQALGQGPQFIFQYYREEENGRGNFPPRFSGLQFPNYSSELNVNALELDDSALYLCASSLVSGALTGELFFGEGSRLTVL.

The chain recombines TRBV28 with TRBJ1-1; 9 positions match TRBD1. The V and J ends lost 6 bases and 6 bases, in that order; junction bases with no gene match: 17. Germline V gene sequence: CDR1 MDHEN, CDR2 SYDVKM. The CDR3 contains 17 residues. The CDR3 DNA reads as TGTGCCAGCAGCAAACCGGGACAGGGTCTGGTTAGCTCTGAAGCTTTCTTT. This gives the protein CASSKPGQGLVSSEAFF.

This chain links TRBV7-2 with TRBJ2-3; 13 nucleotides match TRBD2. This CDR3 is 18 amino acids long. The J segment lost 2 bases and the V segment lost 5 bases, leaving 10 bases of the junction unmatched. Germline V gives CDR1 SGHTA, CDR2 FQGNSA. This CDR3 reads CASSPRTSGGLITDTQYF. CDR3 in DNA: TGTGCCAGCAGCCCCCGGACTAGCGGGGGACTAATCACAGATACGCAGTATTTT.

The chain is built from TRBV7-2 and TRBJ2-6; perhaps TRBD1 as D (6 bases). Germline V gene data show CDR1 as SGHTA and CDR2 as FQGNSA. This CDR3 is built from 14 residues. The V and J ends lost 6 bases and 4 bases respectively, with 10 bases between them. CDR3 in amino acids: CASSRTAGANVLTF. The CDR3 DNA follows: TGTGCCAGCAGTAGGACAGCGGGGGCCAACGTCCTGACTTTC.